This TCR beta chain is from a study of cytomegalovirus exposure and HLA in healthy donors. Whole-study findings and limits: Later work found that TCR association rates differed between HLA loci; DRB1 had the most and HLA-C the fewest.

The PCR made use of 60 Vbeta and 13 Jbeta primers. The data were produced by immunoSEQ multiplex PCR, yet TCRdb's version contains in-frame clones alone and is incomplete. The sample holds about 130,000 clones; around 78% are singletons and the top ten take approximately 1.4%. V was trimmed by 4 bases and J by 0 bases, leaving 18 bases between them. This CDR3 has 18 amino acids. CDR1 is MNHEY and CDR2 is SMNVEV in the germline V gene (reference sequence). Details on this clone: Its antigen is unknown.

The origin of this receptor is a man aged 35 to 55 in good health and CMV-seronegative. The chain carries TRBV27 and TRBJ2-2; the D gene is possibly TRBD2 (6 bases). The sequencing sample was made of PBMCs. The CDR3 DNA follows: TGTGCCAGCAGTTCCCAAGGGCTAGCGATAGCGAACACCGGGGAGCTGTTTTTT. Translating gives CASSSQGLAIANTGELFF.